The 30 T cell receptor beta chains given below trace back to one sample, sequenced in a study of regulatory T cells in long-lasting Graves disease. CDR3 regions were amplified by Arm-PCR using iRepertoire HTBI primers to build TCR beta libraries. One entry per CDR3 protein results from TCRdb running MiXCR on the multiplex PCR reads. The sample shows a few hundred thousand distinct CDR3 sequences, 23% of them seen only once. The time point denotes: persistent/refractory GD, antithyroid drugs over 5 years with positive TRAb. Preparation of the TCR library used RNA extracted from PBMCs. Sequenced here: peripheral blood mononuclear cells (PBMCs), sampled when the disease was refractory, from a patient treated with antithyroid drugs. Receptors were obtained from a female donor with Graves disease.

This clonotype has only a few counts. CDR3 in DNA: TGCGCCAGCAGTCGATACAGGGGCCCTACGAATGAAAAACTGTTTTTT. Translation gives CASSRYRGPTNEKLFF. The rearrangement joins TRBV4-3 to TRBJ1-4; 7 bases align to TRBD1. The CDR3 spans 16 residues. V shed 6 bases, J shed 5 bases, and the junction held 12 bases outside the gene matches. In germline, CDR1 is LGHNA, CDR2 YSLEER.

This clonotype was counted ten times or more. The chain is built from TRBV24-1 and TRBJ2-5; D could derive from TRBD1 or TRBD2 (5 bases each). The V end was cut by 5 bases, the J end by 4 bases, with 16 bases between. This CDR3 has 15 residues. The germline V gene has CDR1 KGHDR and CDR2 SFDVKD. This chain's CDR3 is CATSVNNLRGETQYF. The CDR3 coding sequence is TGTGCCACCAGTGTTAACAATCTGAGGGGAGAGACCCAGTACTTC.

This clonotype was counted ten times or more. The CDR3 DNA sequence: TGCAGTGCTTGGGACCCCTCCTACGAGCAGTACTTC. Protein sequence: CSAWDPSYEQYF. J is TRBJ2-7 and V is TRBV20-1; possibly TRBD1 or TRBD2 for D (5 bases each). Trimming pared 5 bases from V and 0 bases from J, leaving 8 bases between. The CDR3 has 12 residues. Germline CDR1 and CDR2: DFQATT and SNEGSKA (reference sequence).

This clonotype was detected only a few times. The V and J genes are TRBV19 and TRBJ2-7, with 11 positions matching TRBD1. Germline V CDR1 and CDR2: LNHDA, SQIVND (reference sequence). V lost 9 bases to trimming and J lost 2 bases; unmatched junction nucleotides: 9. This CDR3 contains 15 residues. The CDR3 spells CASSDPGQGAYEQYF. For the CDR3, the DNA is TGTGCCAGCAGCGATCCGGGACAGGGGGCCTACGAGCAGTACTTC.

This clonotype was detected many times. V usage is TRBV6-1 and J usage is TRBJ1-1; tentative D call: TRBD1 (6 bases). This CDR3 is 13 amino acids long. Germline lookup yields CDR1 MNHNS and CDR2 SASEGT. Trimming took off 6 bases at V and 4 bases at J, with 12 bases between the two ends. The CDR3 sequence is CASRNREGTEAFF. CDR3 coding DNA: TGTGCCAGCAGGAACAGGGAGGGCACTGAAGCTTTCTTT.

This chain uses TRBV20-1 with TRBJ2-3, with a possible D match to TRBD1 (6 bases). V was shortened by 3 bases and J by 3 bases, with 13 bases between the two germline ends. The CDR3 spans 14 residues. Looked up from germline, CDR1 is DFQATT and CDR2 is SNEGSKA (reference sequence). The chain's CDR3 is CSASDYRETDTQYF. Written as DNA, the CDR3 is TGCAGTGCTAGTGACTACAGGGAGACAGATACGCAGTATTTT.

The table lists this clonotype with many counts. The genes are TRBV15 and TRBJ1-1; D remains unclear. Germline-derived CDR1 and CDR2 are LNHNV and YYDKDF (reference sequence). Trimming shortened V by 0 bases and J by 2 bases, and 16 bases separated the two germline ends. The CDR3 spans 17 residues. This chain's CDR3 is CATSRDFLQLSNTEAFF. The CDR3 DNA reads as TGTGCCACCAGCAGAGATTTCCTACAACTTTCAAACACTGAAGCTTTCTTT.

This chain uses TRBV10-1 with TRBJ2-7; tentatively, D is TRBD2 (5 bases). Germline loops: CDR1 WNHNN, CDR2 SYGVQD (reference sequence). This CDR3 comprises 14 residues. The V and J ends lost 5 bases and 2 bases respectively, with 13 bases between them. The CDR3 spells CASSKGSETYEQYF. The CDR3 bases are TGCGCCAGCAGTAAGGGTAGCGAGACCTACGAGCAGTACTTC.

The gene calls are TRBV5-1 and TRBJ2-2; 12 positions match TRBD2. The CDR3 has 16 residues. Germline trimming cut 0 bases from V and 7 bases from J; bases unmatched to any gene: 4. Per germline, CDR1 SGHRS and CDR2 YFSETQ. In DNA, the CDR3 is TGCGCCAGCAGCTTGGTCGGACTAGCGGGAAGCGGGGAGCTGTTTTTT. Its protein product is CASSLVGLAGSGELFF. Supplemented by reference TRBV5-1 and TRBJ2-2, the full variable domain reads KAGVTQTPRYLIKTRGQQVTLSCSPISGHRSVSWYQQTPGQGLQFLFEYFSETQRNKGNFPGRFSGRQFSNSRSEMNVSTLELGDSALYLCASSLVGLAGSGELFFGEGSRLTVL.

This clonotype has only a few counts. The rearrangement joins TRBV28 to TRBJ2-7, with 9 nucleotides matching TRBD2. The CDR3 contains 14 residues. Germline trimming cut 7 bases from V and 6 bases from J; bases unmatched to any gene: 10. CDR1 is MDHEN and CDR2 is SYDVKM in the germline V gene. The CDR3 sequence: CASTRREGRSEQYF. In DNA, the CDR3 is TGTGCCAGCACGAGGCGGGAGGGGCGAAGCGAGCAGTACTTC.

This clonotype was counted many times. The J gene is TRBJ2-4, the V gene TRBV6-1, with TRBD2 identical over 8 bases. The CDR3 length is 16 residues. The ends lost 6 bases at V and 2 bases at J; junction bases unmatched: 9. Germline loops: CDR1 MNHNS, CDR2 SASEGT. CDR3 sequence: CASSRLAIRSKNIQYF. In DNA form, the CDR3 reads TGTGCCAGCAGCAGACTAGCGATCCGATCCAAAAACATTCAGTACTTC.

Points on this clonotype: The junction departs from the called germline gene at one end, perhaps through a read error. This sequence joins TRBV7-3 and TRBJ1-1, with D unresolved. This CDR3 is 15 amino acids long. Per the germline V gene, CDR1 is SGHTA and CDR2 is FQGTGA. CDR3 coding DNA: TGTGCCAGCAGCCCCGACCCCATGTTGAACACTGAAGCCTTCTTT. It codes for CASSPDPMLNTEAFF.

A note on this clonotype: No conserved phenylalanine or tryptophan is present at the end of the CDR3, so a read error is the likely explanation. The chain carries TRBV3-1 and TRBJ1-1; D ambiguous. The CDR3 spans 15 residues. The germline V gene has CDR1 LGHDT and CDR2 YNNKEL (reference sequence). Trimming left V 1 base short and J 4 bases short, with 13 bases between. CDR3 bases: TGTGCCAGCAGCCAAGTACGTTCCGATGGCACTGAAGCTTTCCTT. Translation: CASSQVRSDGTEAFL.

Only a few counts were recorded for this clonotype. V usage is TRBV24-1 and J usage is TRBJ1-1; 7 bases map to TRBD1. Per the germline V gene, CDR1 is KGHDR and CDR2 is SFDVKD. V dropped 8 bases and J dropped 2; count of bases not matched to a gene: 4. The CDR3 covers 13 residues. The CDR3 bases are TGTGCCACCAAGACAGGGTCCAACACTGAAGCTTTCTTT. It codes for CATKTGSNTEAFF.

This clonotype has just a few counts. This may come from a read error, since a much larger clone is one base off. This chain joins TRBV7-2 and TRBJ2-7; D not certain. V was pared by 2 bases and J by 3 bases, with 8 bases between. This CDR3 is built from 13 residues. Germline-derived CDR1 and CDR2 are SGHTA and FQGNSA. This chain's CDR3 is CASSLNGDYEQYF. Written as DNA, the CDR3 is TGTGCCAGCAGCTTAAATGGGGACTACGAGCAGTACTTC.

This chain joins TRBV10-3 and TRBJ2-7, with 9 bases that match TRBD2. CDR3 length: 14 residues. The V gene end was trimmed by 5 bases and the J gene end by 12 bases; junction bases not matched to a gene: 14. Germline values: CDR1 ENHRY, CDR2 SYGVKD. Written as DNA, the CDR3 is TGTGCCATCAGTCCCTCGGGACTAGCACGTTCCGGGTACTTC. Translation: CAISPSGLARSGYF.

Worth noting for this clonotype: A read error may explain this, as a much larger clone is one base away. This sequence joins TRBV6-1 and TRBJ1-2; 7 nucleotides agree with TRBD1. The CDR3 is 13 amino acids. J was trimmed by 8 bases and V by 9 bases; bases with no gene match: 12. Germline loops: CDR1 MNHNS, CDR2 SASEGT. The CDR3 sequence: CARRTRDSRGYTF. The CDR3 region has the DNA TGTGCCAGGAGAACCCGGGACAGCAGGGGCTACACCTTC.

The chain recombines TRBV29-1 with TRBJ2-7; TRBD2 agrees at 7 bases. Germline assignment: CDR1 SQVTM and CDR2 ANQGSEA. Unmatched junction bases numbered 1, after V lost 5 bases and J lost 3 bases. CDR3 length: 11 amino acids. The CDR3 DNA sequence: TGCAGCGTTCGCGGGAGCTACGAGCAGTACTTC. Translating gives CSVRGSYEQYF.

Worth noting for this clonotype: Germline and junction disagree at one end, which may indicate a read error. The J gene is TRBJ1-4, the V gene TRBV30; D not certain. This CDR3 has 16 residues. Germline V gene lookup returns CDR1 GTSNPN and CDR2 SVGIG (reference sequence). The DNA of the CDR3 is TGTGCCTGGAGTCAGAGGGATCCGATAACTAATGAAAAACTGGTTTTT. Its translation: CAWSQRDPITNEKLVF. Supplemented by reference TRBV30 and TRBJ1-4, the full variable domain reads SQTIHQWPATLVQPVGSPLSLECTVEGTSNPNLYWYRQAAGRGLQLLFYSVGIGQISSEVPQNLSASRPQDRQFILSSKKLLLSDSGFYLCAWSQRDPITNEKLVFGSGTQLSVL.

This clonotype was seen ten or more times. The chain employs TRBV15 and TRBJ1-2; tentative D call: TRBD1 (6 bases). CDR3 length: 13 residues. Trimming removed 4 bases from V and 8 bases from J, with 14 bases in between. Germline V gene lookup returns CDR1 LNHNV and CDR2 YYDKDF (reference sequence). The CDR3 loop reads CATSISGAQGYTF. CDR3 in DNA: TGTGCCACCAGCATCTCAGGGGCCCAGGGCTACACCTTC.

This clonotype showed up many times. The V call is TRBV6-1, the J call TRBJ2-2, with D hard to call. Germline-derived CDR1 and CDR2 are MNHNS and SASEGT. With 1 base removed from V and 5 bases from J, the gap between germline ends came to 11 bases. The CDR3 loop spans 15 amino acids. The CDR3 region is CASSEGLEITGELFF. Here the CDR3 DNA reads TGTGCCAGCAGTGAAGGTCTGGAGATTACCGGGGAGCTGTTTTTT.

The rearrangement links TRBV6-2 or TRBV6-3 to TRBJ2-2; 7 bases map to TRBD2. J gave up 5 bases and V 5 bases, and 8 bases lay outside the gene matches. This CDR3 comprises 15 residues. Germline V gives CDR1 MNHEY, CDR2 SVGEGT. CDR3 sequence reads: CASSEVGSGTGELFF. CDR3 DNA sequence: TGTGCCAGCAGTGAAGTCGGTAGCGGGACCGGGGAGCTGTTTTTT.

V usage is TRBV19 and J usage is TRBJ2-7; D perhaps matches TRBD2 (7 bases). Trimming shortened V by 3 bases and J by 6 bases, and 12 bases separated the two germline ends. CDR1 is LNHDA and CDR2 is SQIVND in the germline V gene (reference sequence). This CDR3 is built from 13 residues. The CDR3: CASSIGGRAEQYF. As DNA, the CDR3 is TGTGCCAGTAGTATCGGGGGGCGCGCCGAGCAGTACTTC.

V gene TRBV30 combines with J gene TRBJ1-1; perhaps TRBD1 as D (6 bases). Germline CDR1 reads GTSNPN; CDR2 reads SVGIG (reference sequence). This CDR3 spans 16 amino acids. The V gene lost 3 bases and the J gene lost 6 bases, with 23 bases spanning the gap. The CDR3 protein is CAWSLGGGGLLPEAFF. CDR3 nucleotides: TGTGCCTGGAGCCTAGGAGGGGGGGGCCTTCTCCCTGAAGCTTTCTTT.

As to this clonotype: A clone one base away is much larger, so this may be a read error. The genes are TRBV28 and TRBJ1-1; D ambiguous. The CDR3 sequence is 16 residues long. Germline CDR1 is MDHEN and CDR2 is SYDVKM. Written as DNA, the CDR3 is TGTGCCAGCAGTTTATTAGGTCTGGAAGTCGACACTGAAGCTCTCTTT. Translation gives CASSLLGLEVDTEALF.

V usage is TRBV19 and J usage is TRBJ2-7; tentative D call: TRBD2 (6 bases). The CDR3 sequence is 13 residues long. Per germline, CDR1 LNHDA and CDR2 SQIVND (reference sequence). V lost 3 bases, J lost 5 bases, and 11 bases lay in between. The CDR3 nucleotides read TGTGCCAGTAGTATGCGGGAAATCAACGAGCAGTACTTC. This encodes CASSMREINEQYF.

Of note for this clonotype: Being one base from a much bigger clone, this may be a read error. Written as DNA, the CDR3 is TGTGCCAGCAGTTCCCCGACAGGGGGCGTAGGAGCTTTCTTT. As protein: CASSSPTGGVGAFF. The chain employs TRBV6-5 and TRBJ1-1; 10 nucleotides line up with TRBD1. The germline CDR1 and CDR2 sequences are MNHEY and SVGAGI. The CDR3 has 14 amino acids. V lost 4 bases to trimming and J lost 10 bases; unmatched junction nucleotides: 9.

This clonotype was seen at least ten times. The chain employs TRBV5-1 and TRBJ1-2; D is unresolved. This CDR3 spans 14 amino acids. Trimming removed 0 bases from V and 3 bases from J, with 9 bases in between. CDR1 and CDR2 (germline): SGHRS, YFSETQ. The CDR3 loop reads CASSLVHGDYGYTF. The CDR3 DNA reads as TGCGCCAGCAGCTTGGTCCATGGAGACTATGGCTACACCTTC.

The CDR3 DNA follows: TGCAGCGTTGTCTTAGCGGCCGGGGAGCTGTTTTTT. This sequence encodes CSVVLAAGELFF. This sequence joins TRBV29-1 and TRBJ2-2; the D gene is possibly TRBD2 (6 bases). From germline, CDR1 is SQVTM and CDR2 ANQGSEA. The V end lost 4 bases, the J end lost 6 bases, and 9 bases lay between the germline ends. This CDR3 is 12 amino acids long.

This clonotype was recorded many times. The rearrangement links TRBV18 to TRBJ2-5; D gene ambiguous. CDR3 length: 14 residues. Trimming took off 0 bases at V and 7 bases at J, with 12 bases between the two ends. Germline CDR1 is KGHSH and CDR2 is LQKENI. The CDR3 nucleotides read TGTGCCAGCTCACCACCATACGGGCAACGGACCCAGTACTTC. It codes for CASSPPYGQRTQYF.